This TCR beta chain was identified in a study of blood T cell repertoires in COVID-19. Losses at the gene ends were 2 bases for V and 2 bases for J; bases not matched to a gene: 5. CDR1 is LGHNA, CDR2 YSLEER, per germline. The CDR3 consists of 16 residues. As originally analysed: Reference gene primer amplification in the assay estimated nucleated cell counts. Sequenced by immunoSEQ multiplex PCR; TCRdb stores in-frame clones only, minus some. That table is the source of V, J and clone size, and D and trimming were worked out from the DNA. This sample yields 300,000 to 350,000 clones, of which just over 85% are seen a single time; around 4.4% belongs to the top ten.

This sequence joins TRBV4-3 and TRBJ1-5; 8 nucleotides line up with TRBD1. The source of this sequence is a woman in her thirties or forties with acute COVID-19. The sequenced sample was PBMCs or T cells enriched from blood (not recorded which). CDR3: CASSQYLDRGNQPQHF. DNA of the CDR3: TGCGCCAGCAGCCAATATCTGGACAGGGGCAATCAGCCCCAGCATTTT.